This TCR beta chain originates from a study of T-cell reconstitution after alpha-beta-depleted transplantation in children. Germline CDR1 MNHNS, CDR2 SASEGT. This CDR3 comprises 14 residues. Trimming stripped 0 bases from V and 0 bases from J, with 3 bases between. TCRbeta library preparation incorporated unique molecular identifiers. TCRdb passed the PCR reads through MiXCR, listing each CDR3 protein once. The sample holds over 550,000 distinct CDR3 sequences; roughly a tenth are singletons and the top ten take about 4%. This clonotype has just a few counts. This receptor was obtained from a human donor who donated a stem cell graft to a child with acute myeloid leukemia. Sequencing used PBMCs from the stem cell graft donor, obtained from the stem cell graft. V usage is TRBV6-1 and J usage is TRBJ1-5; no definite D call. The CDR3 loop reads CASSEANSNQPQHF. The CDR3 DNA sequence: TGTGCCAGCAGTGAAGCTAATAGCAATCAGCCCCAGCATTTT.